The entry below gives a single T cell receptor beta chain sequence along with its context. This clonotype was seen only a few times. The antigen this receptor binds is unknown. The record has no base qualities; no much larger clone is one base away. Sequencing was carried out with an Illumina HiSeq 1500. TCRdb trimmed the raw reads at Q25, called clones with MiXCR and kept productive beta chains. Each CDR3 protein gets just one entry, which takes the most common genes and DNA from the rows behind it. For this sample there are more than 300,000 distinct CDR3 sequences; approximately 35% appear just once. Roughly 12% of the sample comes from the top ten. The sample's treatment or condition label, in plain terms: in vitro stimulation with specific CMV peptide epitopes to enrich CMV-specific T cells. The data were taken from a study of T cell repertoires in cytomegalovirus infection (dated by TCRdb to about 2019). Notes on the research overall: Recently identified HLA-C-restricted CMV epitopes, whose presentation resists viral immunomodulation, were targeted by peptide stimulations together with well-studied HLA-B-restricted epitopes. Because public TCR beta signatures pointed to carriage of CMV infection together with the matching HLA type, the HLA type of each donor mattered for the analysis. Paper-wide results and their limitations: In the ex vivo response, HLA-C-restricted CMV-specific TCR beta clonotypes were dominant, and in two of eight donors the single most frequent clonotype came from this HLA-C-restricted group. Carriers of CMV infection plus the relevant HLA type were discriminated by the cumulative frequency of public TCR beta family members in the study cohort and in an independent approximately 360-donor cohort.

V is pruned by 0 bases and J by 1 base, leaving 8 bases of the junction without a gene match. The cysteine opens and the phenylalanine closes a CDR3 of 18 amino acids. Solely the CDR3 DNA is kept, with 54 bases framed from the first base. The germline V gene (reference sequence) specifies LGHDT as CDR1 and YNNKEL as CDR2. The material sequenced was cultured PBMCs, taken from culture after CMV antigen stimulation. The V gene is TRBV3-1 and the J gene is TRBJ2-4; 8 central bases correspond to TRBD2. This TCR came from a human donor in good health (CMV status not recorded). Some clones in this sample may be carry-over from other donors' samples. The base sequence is TGTGCCAGCAGCCAAGATTTCCTAGCGGGTTCTGCCAAAAACATTCAGTACTTC. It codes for CASSQDFLAGSAKNIQYF.